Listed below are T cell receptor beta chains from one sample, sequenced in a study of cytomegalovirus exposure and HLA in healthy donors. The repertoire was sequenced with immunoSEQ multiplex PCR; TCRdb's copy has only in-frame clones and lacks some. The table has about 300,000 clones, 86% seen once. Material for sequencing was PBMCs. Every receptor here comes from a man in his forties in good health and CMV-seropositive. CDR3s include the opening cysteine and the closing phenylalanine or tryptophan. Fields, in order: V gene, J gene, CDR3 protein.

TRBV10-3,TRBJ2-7,CAISEWTSGRSYEQYF
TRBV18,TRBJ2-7,CASSPLRDSSYEQYF
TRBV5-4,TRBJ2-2,CASSSWGLANTGELFF
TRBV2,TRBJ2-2,CASTPDTGELFF
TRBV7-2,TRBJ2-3,CASSPFVAGGGTDTQYF
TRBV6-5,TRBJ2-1,CASSYPGGGLNEQFF
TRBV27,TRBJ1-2,CASSLWTGAYGYTF
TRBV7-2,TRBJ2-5,CASSPSGVKETQYF
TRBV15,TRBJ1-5,CATSRDSAQPQHF
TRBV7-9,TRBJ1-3,CSSSSGAGGPGNTIYF
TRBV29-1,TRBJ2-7,CSGGKGAYEQYF
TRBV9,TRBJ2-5,CASSVAGTSGTGSEGETQYF
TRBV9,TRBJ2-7,CASSANREINEQYF
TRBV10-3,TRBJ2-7,CASSYGFTGTAFYEQYF
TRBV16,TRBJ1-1,CASSHIAGRFGTEAFF
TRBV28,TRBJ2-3,CASSAKRLAGLTDTQYF
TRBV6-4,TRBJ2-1,CASSRIAGGYNEQFF
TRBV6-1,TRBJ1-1,CASTTSGRVTEAFF
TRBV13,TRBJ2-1,CASSLLTRTSGRMNEQFF
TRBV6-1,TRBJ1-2,CATYLQDRYTF
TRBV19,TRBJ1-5,CASSIIVRGNSNQPQHF
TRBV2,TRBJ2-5,CASSAGTAKGETQYF
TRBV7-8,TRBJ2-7,CASSLAGQGYYEQYF
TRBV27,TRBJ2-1,CASSLTLGLAAKSSYNEQFF